Sequencing of this TCR beta chain was carried out in a study of cytomegalovirus exposure and HLA in healthy donors. PCR employed 60 Vbeta and 13 Jbeta primers. Generated by immunoSEQ multiplex PCR, the TCRdb table keeps only in-frame clones and is missing some. Of under 150,000 clones in the sample, about 79% were seen once. The CDR3 contains 16 residues. Trimming took 5 bases from V and 1 from J, leaving 16 bases between them. Germline CDR1 reads SEHNR; CDR2 reads FQNEAQ (reference sequence). The rearrangement joins TRBV7-9 to TRBJ2-3; weak D call: TRBD1 (8 bases). The sequence was obtained from a man aged 50-60 years in good health and CMV-seronegative. The sequenced sample was PBMCs. In DNA, the CDR3 is TGTGCCAGCAGCCAGGGGGCAAGCGGGGGCACAGATACGCAGTATTTT. It is translated as CASSQGASGGTDTQYF.